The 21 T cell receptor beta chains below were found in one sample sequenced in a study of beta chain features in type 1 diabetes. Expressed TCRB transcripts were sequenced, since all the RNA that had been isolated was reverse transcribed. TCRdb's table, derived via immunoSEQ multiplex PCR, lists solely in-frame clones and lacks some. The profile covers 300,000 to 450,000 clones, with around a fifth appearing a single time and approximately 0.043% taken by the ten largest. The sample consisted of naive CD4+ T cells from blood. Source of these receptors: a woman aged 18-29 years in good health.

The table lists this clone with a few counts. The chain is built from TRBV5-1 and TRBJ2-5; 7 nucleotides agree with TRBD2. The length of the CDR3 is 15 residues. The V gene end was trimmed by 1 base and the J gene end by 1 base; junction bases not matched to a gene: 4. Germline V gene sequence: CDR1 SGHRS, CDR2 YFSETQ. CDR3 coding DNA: TGCGCCAGCAGCTTGAGGGCTAGCGGCCAAGAGACCCAGTACTTC. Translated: CASSLRASGQETQYF.

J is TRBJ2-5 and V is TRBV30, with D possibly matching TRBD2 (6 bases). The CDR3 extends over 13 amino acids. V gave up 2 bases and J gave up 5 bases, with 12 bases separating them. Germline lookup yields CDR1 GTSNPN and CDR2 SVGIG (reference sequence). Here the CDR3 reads CAWSIGGWETQYF. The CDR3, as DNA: TGTGCCTGGAGTATCGGGGGATGGGAGACCCAGTACTTC.

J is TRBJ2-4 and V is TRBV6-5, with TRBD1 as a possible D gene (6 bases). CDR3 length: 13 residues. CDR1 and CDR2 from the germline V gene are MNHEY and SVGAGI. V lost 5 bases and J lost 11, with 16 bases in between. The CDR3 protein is CASSPPGQRFQYF. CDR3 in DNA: TGTGCCAGCAGTCCGCCGGGACAAAGGTTTCAGTACTTC.

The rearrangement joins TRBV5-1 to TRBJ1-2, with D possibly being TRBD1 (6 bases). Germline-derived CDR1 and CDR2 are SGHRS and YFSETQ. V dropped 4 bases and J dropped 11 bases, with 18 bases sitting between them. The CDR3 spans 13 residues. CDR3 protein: CASSPGQLNSYTF. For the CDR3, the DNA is TGCGCCAGCAGCCCAGGACAGCTGAACAGTTACACCTTC.

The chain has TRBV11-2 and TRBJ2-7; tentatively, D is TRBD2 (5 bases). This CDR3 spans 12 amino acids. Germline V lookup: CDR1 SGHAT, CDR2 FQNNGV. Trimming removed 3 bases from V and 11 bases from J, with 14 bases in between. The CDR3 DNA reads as TGTGCCAGCAGCTTCACGGACTCGCCAGAGTACTTC. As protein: CASSFTDSPEYF. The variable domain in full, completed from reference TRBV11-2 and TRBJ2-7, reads EAGVAQSPRYKIIEKRQSVAFWCNPISGHATLYWYQQILGQGPKLLIQFQNNGVVDDSQLPKDRFSAERLKGVDSTLKIQPAKLEDSAVYLCASSFTDSPEYFGPGTRLTVT.

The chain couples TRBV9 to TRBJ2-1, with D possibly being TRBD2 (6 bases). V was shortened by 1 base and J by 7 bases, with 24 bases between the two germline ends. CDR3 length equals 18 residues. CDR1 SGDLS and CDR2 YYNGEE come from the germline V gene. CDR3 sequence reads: CASSVTLGGAVEWNEQFF. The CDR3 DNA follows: TGTGCCAGCAGCGTAACGCTAGGAGGGGCGGTCGAATGGAATGAGCAGTTCTTC.

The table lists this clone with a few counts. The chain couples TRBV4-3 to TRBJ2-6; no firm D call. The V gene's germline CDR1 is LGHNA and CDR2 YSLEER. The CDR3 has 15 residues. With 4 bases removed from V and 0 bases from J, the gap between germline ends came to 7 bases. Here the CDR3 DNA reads TGCGCCAGCAGCCGTGACTCCTCTGGGGCCAACGTCCTGACTTTC. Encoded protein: CASSRDSSGANVLTF.

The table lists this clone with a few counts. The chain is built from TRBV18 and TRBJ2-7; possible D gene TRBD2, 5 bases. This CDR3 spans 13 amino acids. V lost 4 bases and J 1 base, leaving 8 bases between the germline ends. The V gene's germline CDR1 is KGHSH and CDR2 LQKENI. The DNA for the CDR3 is TGTGCCAGCTCACTAGGGAGATCCTACGAGCAGTACTTC. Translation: CASSLGRSYEQYF.

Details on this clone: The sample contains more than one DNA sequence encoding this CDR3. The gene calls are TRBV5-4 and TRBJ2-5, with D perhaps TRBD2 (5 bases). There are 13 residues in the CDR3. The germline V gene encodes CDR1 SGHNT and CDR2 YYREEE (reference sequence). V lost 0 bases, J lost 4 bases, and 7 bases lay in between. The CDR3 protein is CASSLVAGETQYF. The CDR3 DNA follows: TGTGCCAGCAGCTTGGTGGCGGGAGAGACCCAGTACTTC.

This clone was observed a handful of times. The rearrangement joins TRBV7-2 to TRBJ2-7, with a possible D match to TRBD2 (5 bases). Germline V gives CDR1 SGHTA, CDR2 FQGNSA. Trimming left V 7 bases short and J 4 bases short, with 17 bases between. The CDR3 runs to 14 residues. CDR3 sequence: CASMPGPGRYEQYF. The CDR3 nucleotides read TGTGCCAGCATGCCCGGGCCGGGAAGATACGAGCAGTACTTC.

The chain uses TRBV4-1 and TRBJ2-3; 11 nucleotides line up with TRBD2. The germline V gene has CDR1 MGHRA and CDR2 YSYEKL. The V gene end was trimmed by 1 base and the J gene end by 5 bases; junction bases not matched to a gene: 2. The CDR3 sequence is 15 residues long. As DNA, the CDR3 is TGCGCCAGCAGCCAAGTCCTAGCGGGAGGAGATACGCAGTATTTT. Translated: CASSQVLAGGDTQYF.

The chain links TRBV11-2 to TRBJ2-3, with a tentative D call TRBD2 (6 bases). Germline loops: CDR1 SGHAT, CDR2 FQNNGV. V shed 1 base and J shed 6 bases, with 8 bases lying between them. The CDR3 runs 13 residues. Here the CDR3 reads CASSLGLADTQYF. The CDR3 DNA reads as TGTGCCAGCAGCTTAGGGCTAGCGGATACGCAGTATTTT.

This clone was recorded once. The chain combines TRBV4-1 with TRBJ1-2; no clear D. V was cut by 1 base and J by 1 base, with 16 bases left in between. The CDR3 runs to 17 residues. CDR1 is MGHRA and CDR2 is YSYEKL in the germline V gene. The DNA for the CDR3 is TGCGCCAGCAGCCAAGGGAAGAGACATACCCTTAACTATGGCTACACCTTC. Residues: CASSQGKRHTLNYGYTF.

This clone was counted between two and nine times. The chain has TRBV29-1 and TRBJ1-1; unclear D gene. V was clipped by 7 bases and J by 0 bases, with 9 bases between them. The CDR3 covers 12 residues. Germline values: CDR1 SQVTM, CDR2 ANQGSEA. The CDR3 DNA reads TGCAGCGCTCAGGCTCTGAACACTGAAGCTTTCTTT. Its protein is CSAQALNTEAFF.

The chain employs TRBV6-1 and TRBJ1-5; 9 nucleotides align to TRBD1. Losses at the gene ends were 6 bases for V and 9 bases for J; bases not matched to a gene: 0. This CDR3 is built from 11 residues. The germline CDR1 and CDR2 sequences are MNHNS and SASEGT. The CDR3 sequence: CASRTGGPQHF. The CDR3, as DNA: TGTGCCAGCAGGACAGGGGGGCCCCAGCATTTT.

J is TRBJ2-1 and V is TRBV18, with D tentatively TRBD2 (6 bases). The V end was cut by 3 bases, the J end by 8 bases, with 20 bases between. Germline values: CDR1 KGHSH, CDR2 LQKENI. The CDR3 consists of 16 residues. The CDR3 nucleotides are TGTGCCAGCTCACCGATGGAGGTACGCACGGGGGATGAGCAGTTCTTC. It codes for CASSPMEVRTGDEQFF.

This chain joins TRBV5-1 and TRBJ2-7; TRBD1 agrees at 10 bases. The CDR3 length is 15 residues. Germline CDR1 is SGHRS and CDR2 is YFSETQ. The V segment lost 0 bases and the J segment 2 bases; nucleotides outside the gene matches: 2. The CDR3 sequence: CASSLETGGPYEQYF. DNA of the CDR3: TGCGCCAGCAGCTTGGAGACAGGGGGCCCCTACGAGCAGTACTTC.

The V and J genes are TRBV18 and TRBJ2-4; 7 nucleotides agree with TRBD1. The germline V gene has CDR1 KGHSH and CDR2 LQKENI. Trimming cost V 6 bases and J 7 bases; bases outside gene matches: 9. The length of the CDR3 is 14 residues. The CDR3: CASSPMTGSNIQYF. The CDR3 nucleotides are TGTGCCAGCTCCCCAATGACAGGGTCGAACATTCAGTACTTC.

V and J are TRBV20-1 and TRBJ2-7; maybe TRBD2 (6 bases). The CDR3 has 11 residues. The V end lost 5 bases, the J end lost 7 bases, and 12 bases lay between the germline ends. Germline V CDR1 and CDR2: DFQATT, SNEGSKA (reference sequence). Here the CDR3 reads CSARRELEQYF. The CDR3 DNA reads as TGCAGTGCTCGCCGGGAGCTTGAGCAGTACTTC.

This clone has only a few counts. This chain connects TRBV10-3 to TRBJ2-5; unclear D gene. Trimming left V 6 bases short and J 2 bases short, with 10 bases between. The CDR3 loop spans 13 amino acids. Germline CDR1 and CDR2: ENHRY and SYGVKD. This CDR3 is CAISKTAQETQYF. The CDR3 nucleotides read TGTGCCATCAGCAAGACTGCACAAGAGACCCAGTACTTC.

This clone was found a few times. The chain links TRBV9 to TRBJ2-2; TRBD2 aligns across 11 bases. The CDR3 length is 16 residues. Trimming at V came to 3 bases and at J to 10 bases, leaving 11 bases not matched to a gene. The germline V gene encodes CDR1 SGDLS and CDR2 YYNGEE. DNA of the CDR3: TGTGCCAGCAGCGCCACAATAGCGGGGGGGCAGGAGGAGCTGTTTTTT. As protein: CASSATIAGGQEELFF.